This passage covers 2 T cell receptor beta chains from one sample sequenced in a study of cytomegalovirus exposure and HLA in healthy donors. The PCR employed 60 Vbeta primers together with 13 Jbeta primers. Assay: immunoSEQ multiplex PCR; the TCRdb copy retains only in-frame clones and omits some. The sample has around 160,000 clones, 55% to 70% seen once; the top ten hold 2.8%. The sequencing sample was made of PBMCs. These receptors were collected from a woman aged 40 to 49 in good health and CMV-seropositive.

The DNA of the CDR3 is TGTGCCAGCAGTAGGGCTGTAGGGAGGCTCATTTACAATGAGCAGTTCTTC. Residues: CASSRAVGRLIYNEQFF. The chain carries TRBV28 and TRBJ2-1; perhaps TRBD2 as D (6 bases). Germline V gene lookup returns CDR1 MDHEN and CDR2 SYDVKM. Trimming removed 5 bases from V and 4 bases from J, with 21 bases in between. This CDR3 is 17 amino acids long.

This chain uses TRBV6-4 with TRBJ1-4; TRBD1 might be the D (6 bases). In germline, CDR1 is MRHNA, CDR2 SNTAGT. V shed 7 bases and J shed 0 bases, with 18 bases lying between them. This CDR3 has 17 residues. CDR3 region: CASTDRPGEATNEKLFF. DNA for the CDR3: TGTGCCAGCACCGACAGGCCCGGAGAGGCAACTAATGAAAAACTGTTTTTT.